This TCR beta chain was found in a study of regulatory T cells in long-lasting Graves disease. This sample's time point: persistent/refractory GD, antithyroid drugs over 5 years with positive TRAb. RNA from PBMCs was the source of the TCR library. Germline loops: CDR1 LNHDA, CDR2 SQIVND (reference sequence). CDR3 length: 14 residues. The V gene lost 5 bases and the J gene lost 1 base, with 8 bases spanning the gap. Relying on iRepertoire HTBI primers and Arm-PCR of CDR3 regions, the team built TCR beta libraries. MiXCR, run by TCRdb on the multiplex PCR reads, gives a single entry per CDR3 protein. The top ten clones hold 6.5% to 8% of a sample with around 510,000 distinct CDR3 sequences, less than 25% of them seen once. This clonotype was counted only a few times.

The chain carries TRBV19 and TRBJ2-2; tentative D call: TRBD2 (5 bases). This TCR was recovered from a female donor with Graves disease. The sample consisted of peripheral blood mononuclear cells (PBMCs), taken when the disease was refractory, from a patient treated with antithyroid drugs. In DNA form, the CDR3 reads TGTGCCAGTAGTTCTAGCTGGAACACCGGGGAGCTGTTTTTT. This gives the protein CASSSSWNTGELFF.